Below, one T cell receptor (beta chain) is given with its context. Its antigen is not known. The authors carried out high-throughput sequencing of TCR beta. They applied it to CD8+ and CD4+ T cells obtained from blood. It was treatment-naive patients with stable or active relapsing-remitting disease who made up the multiple sclerosis controls. These data are taken from a study of CD8 T cells in Susac syndrome. There are 14 residues in the CDR3. Looked up from germline, CDR1 is MNHEY and CDR2 is SMNVEV (reference sequence). The ends lost 5 bases at V and 15 bases at J; junction bases unmatched: 15. Whole-study findings and limits: The study admitted that it had a relatively small number of individuals in its TCR sequencing and HLA analysis.

Random hexamers were used to reverse transcribe an amount of 0.5 to 1 ug RNA. The amplification used immunoSEQ multiplex PCR on TCR beta CDR3; it spanned 54 Vbeta and 13 Jbeta. TCRdb redid the calling of the immunoSEQ multiplex PCR reads with MiXCR, one entry per CDR3 protein. This table holds a few hundred thousand distinct CDR3 sequences, about 95% found once. The rearrangement links TRBV27 to TRBJ2-1; the match to TRBD1 covers 8 bases. This TCR was recovered from a human donor with multiple sclerosis. Material: CD4+ T cells from PBMCs. The CDR3 nucleotides read TGTGCCAGCAGTGCTTACCAAACCGGGACAGGAGGGTTCTTC. Its protein product is CASSAYQTGTGGFF.